This entry lists 21 T cell receptor beta chains sequenced from one sample in a study of cytomegalovirus exposure and HLA in healthy donors. 13 Jbeta primers and 60 Vbeta primers were used for the PCR. Assay used: immunoSEQ multiplex PCR; TCRdb lists only in-frame clones, some missing. The repertoire holds around 150,000 clones, with around 65% as singletons. What was sequenced was PBMCs. These receptors originate from an older woman in good health and CMV-seronegative.

This rearrangement joins TRBV6-5 to TRBJ1-6; D call uncertain. V was trimmed by 0 bases and J by 8 bases, leaving 8 bases between them. The CDR3 is 14 amino acids. Germline lookup yields CDR1 MNHEY and CDR2 SVGAGI. The CDR3 DNA sequence: TGTGCCAGCAGTTACTCGACCCGGGATTCACCCCTCCACTTT. Protein product: CASSYSTRDSPLHF.

V and J are TRBV6-5 and TRBJ2-2; 8 bases match TRBD1. Germline CDR1 reads MNHEY; CDR2 reads SVGAGI. V was clipped by 7 bases and J by 5 bases; unmatched bases: 9. This CDR3 region has 15 residues. CDR3 in amino acids: CASTKTGGWTGELFF. The CDR3 coding sequence is TGTGCCAGCACCAAAACAGGGGGTTGGACCGGGGAGCTGTTTTTT.

The gene calls are TRBV27 and TRBJ1-1; 7 bases agree with TRBD1. The junction had 6 bases not matched to a gene; V was cut back by 4 bases and J by 7 bases. The CDR3 sequence is 13 residues long. Germline V gives CDR1 MNHEY, CDR2 SMNVEV (reference sequence). The CDR3 DNA is TGTGCCAGCAGTTCGCCCCGGGACAGTGAAGCTTTCTTT. Translation gives CASSSPRDSEAFF.

The CDR3 loop is CASNPRGAGGSTEAFF. In DNA form, the CDR3 reads TGCGCCAGCAATCCCCGAGGGGCAGGGGGTAGCACTGAAGCTTTCTTT. The chain links TRBV23-1 to TRBJ1-1; TRBD1 matches 7 bases. TRBV23-1 is flagged as an ORF with uncertain function. The CDR3 has 16 residues. J lost 4 bases, V lost 7 bases, and 15 bases had no gene match.

The rearrangement joins TRBV10-3 to TRBJ2-7; 8 nucleotides align to TRBD1. CDR3 size: 12 residues. J lost 5 bases, V lost 4 bases, and 1 base had no gene match. The germline gives CDR1 ENHRY, CDR2 SYGVKD. Here the CDR3 DNA reads TGTGCCATCAGTGCAGGGGGCCACGAGCAGTACTTC. This translates into CAISAGGHEQYF.

This clone was seen a few times. This chain uses TRBV28 with TRBJ1-1; D not resolved. Germline CDR1 and CDR2: MDHEN and SYDVKM. V gave up 8 bases and J gave up 5 bases, with 12 bases separating them. This CDR3 spans 12 amino acids. The CDR3 is CASAPVVTEAFF. CDR3 nucleotides: TGTGCCAGCGCTCCAGTCGTTACTGAAGCTTTCTTT. Together with reference TRBV28 and TRBJ1-1, the CDR3 gives the full variable domain: DVKVTQSSRYLVKRTGEKVFLECVQDMDHENMFWYRQDPGLGLRLIYFSYDVKMKEKGDIPEGYSVSREKKERFSLILESASTNQTSMYLCASAPVVTEAFFGQGTRLTVV.

J is TRBJ2-4 and V is TRBV28; D perhaps matches TRBD1 (5 bases). CDR3 length: 13 amino acids. V shed 3 bases and J shed 7 bases, with 10 bases lying between them. Germline CDR1 is MDHEN and CDR2 is SYDVKM. CDR3 coding DNA: TGTGCCAGCAGTTTTCCTAAGGGGAACATTCAGTACTTC. Translating gives CASSFPKGNIQYF.

The chain has TRBV15 and TRBJ2-7, with 7 bases matching TRBD1. Germline-derived CDR1 and CDR2 are LNHNV and YYDKDF (reference sequence). The V gene end was trimmed by 1 base and the J gene end by 3 bases; junction bases not matched to a gene: 6. The CDR3 totals 15 residues. In nucleotides, the CDR3 is TGTGCCACCAGCAGAGGGGACAGCGAAGTCTACGAGCAGTACTTC. This codes for CATSRGDSEVYEQYF.

This rearrangement joins TRBV5-1 to TRBJ2-7; D possibly corresponds to TRBD2 (6 bases). The germline gives CDR1 SGHRS, CDR2 YFSETQ. V shed 3 bases and J shed 9 bases, with 19 bases lying between them. The CDR3 spans 14 residues. CDR3 amino acids: CASSSGRDSNLQYF. Here the CDR3 DNA reads TGCGCCAGCAGCTCAGGTCGGGACTCTAATCTGCAGTACTTC.

The chain is built from TRBV5-4 and TRBJ2-3; 7 nucleotides line up with TRBD1. Germline CDR1 and CDR2: SGHNT and YYREEE (reference sequence). The V segment lost 5 bases and the J segment 2 bases; nucleotides outside the gene matches: 8. This CDR3 region has 15 residues. The CDR3 nucleotides are TGTGCCAGCAGTCCAGGACAGGCCTTCACAGATACGCAGTATTTT. It translates to CASSPGQAFTDTQYF.

This clone appeared once. The gene calls are TRBV7-2 and TRBJ2-7, with D possibly matching TRBD1 (6 bases). Germline CDR1 is SGHTA and CDR2 is FQGNSA. With 5 bases removed from V and 2 bases from J, the gap between germline ends came to 13 bases. The length of the CDR3 is 14 residues. The CDR3 DNA follows: TGTGCCAGCAGCCCAGTCAGGGGAGCCTACGAGCAGTACTTC. Translating gives CASSPVRGAYEQYF.

This rearrangement joins TRBV18 to TRBJ1-2; D call uncertain. With 3 bases removed from V and 8 bases from J, the gap between germline ends came to 16 bases. CDR3 length: 14 residues. Germline CDR1 and CDR2: KGHSH and LQKENI. The CDR3 reads CASSPPSRASGYTF. CDR3 DNA: TGTGCCAGCTCACCCCCATCCCGCGCCTCCGGCTACACCTTC.

This clone was counted between two and nine times. The chain combines TRBV6-1 with TRBJ1-5; a possible D gene is TRBD1 (6 bases). CDR3 length equals 15 residues. Germline V CDR1 and CDR2: MNHNS, SASEGT. V was trimmed by 5 bases and J by 0 bases, leaving 11 bases between them. CDR3 loop: CASSPTGSSNQPQHF. In DNA, the CDR3 is TGTGCCAGCAGTCCGACAGGTTCTAGCAATCAGCCCCAGCATTTT.

The rearrangement links TRBV7-2 to TRBJ2-5; 8 bases align to TRBD1. With 5 bases clipped from V and 2 bases from J, the junction kept 7 bases outside the gene matches. The CDR3 is made up of 15 amino acids. Germline assignment: CDR1 SGHTA and CDR2 FQGNSA. The CDR3 is CASSPLRTGQETQYF. DNA of the CDR3: TGTGCCAGCAGCCCATTGCGGACAGGGCAAGAGACCCAGTACTTC. The full variable domain, rest sourced from reference TRBV7-2 and TRBJ2-5, is GAGVSQSPSNKVTEKGKDVELRCDPISGHTALYWYRQSLGQGLEFLIYFQGNSAPDKSGLPSDRFSAERTGGSVSTLTIQRTQQEDSAVYLCASSPLRTGQETQYFGPGTRLLVL.

V usage is TRBV11-2 and J usage is TRBJ2-1; D is undetermined. This CDR3 is built from 11 residues. The germline CDR1 and CDR2 sequences are SGHAT and FQNNGV. V lost 1 base, J lost 13 bases, and 8 bases lay in between. The CDR3 loop is CASSLGRNQFF. In DNA, the CDR3 is TGTGCCAGCAGCTTAGGGAGAAACCAGTTCTTC. The full variable domain, completed using reference TRBV11-2 and TRBJ2-1, is EAGVAQSPRYKIIEKRQSVAFWCNPISGHATLYWYQQILGQGPKLLIQFQNNGVVDDSQLPKDRFSAERLKGVDSTLKIQPAKLEDSAVYLCASSLGRNQFFGPGTRLTVL.

The V call is TRBV9, the J call TRBJ1-4, with no clear D. The CDR3 extends over 15 amino acids. Germline CDR1 and CDR2: SGDLS and YYNGEE. Trimming stripped 0 bases from V and 4 bases from J, with 10 bases between. The CDR3 loop is CASSVGRRYNEKLFF. The CDR3 DNA reads TGTGCCAGCAGCGTAGGGAGGAGATATAATGAAAAACTGTTTTTT.

The genes are TRBV7-8 and TRBJ2-7, with 14 positions matching TRBD2. Germline V gene lookup returns CDR1 SGHVS and CDR2 FQNEAQ. CDR3 length: 18 amino acids. J lost 3 bases, V lost 5 bases, and 12 bases had no gene match. CDR3 DNA: TGTGCCAGCAGCCAAAGGACTAGCGGGGGGTCCTACTTCTACGAGCAGTACTTC. It encodes CASSQRTSGGSYFYEQYF.

This clone has only a few counts. V usage is TRBV10-3 and J usage is TRBJ1-2; 7 bases are shared with TRBD1. The CDR3 extends over 13 amino acids. In germline, CDR1 is ENHRY, CDR2 SYGVKD. After removal of 7 bases from V and 6 bases from J, the junction contained 8 bases not matched to a gene. The CDR3 DNA follows: TGTGCCATCACCATGATAGGGGGCGATGGCTACACCTTC. Amino acids: CAITMIGGDGYTF.

This sequence joins TRBV27 and TRBJ2-7, with D tentatively TRBD2 (6 bases). The CDR3 has 15 amino acids. Looked up from germline, CDR1 is MNHEY and CDR2 is SMNVEV (reference sequence). Trimming shortened V by 8 bases and J by 8 bases, and 25 bases separated the two germline ends. CDR3 protein: CASASPGDPGAKQYF. The CDR3 nucleotides are TGTGCCAGCGCATCCCCGGGCGATCCGGGAGCGAAGCAGTACTTC.

This clone showed up just a few times. The rearrangement joins TRBV7-8 to TRBJ2-7, with TRBD1 as a possible D gene (6 bases). With 3 bases removed from V and 2 bases from J, the gap between germline ends came to 11 bases. This CDR3 has 14 residues. Germline CDR1 reads SGHVS; CDR2 reads FQNEAQ. CDR3 sequence (DNA): TGTGCCAGCAGCTTCGCAGGGGACCCCTACGAGCAGTACTTC. This gives the protein CASSFAGDPYEQYF. The full variable domain, its missing parts supplied by reference TRBV7-8 and TRBJ2-7, is GAGVSQSPRYKVAKRGQDVALRCDPISGHVSLFWYQQALGQGPEFLTYFQNEAQLDKSGLPSDRFFAERPEGSVSTLKIQRTQQEDSAVYLCASSFAGDPYEQYFGPGTRLTVT.

V is TRBV7-9 and J is TRBJ2-5; tentatively, D is TRBD1 (6 bases). Germline CDR1 is SEHNR and CDR2 is FQNEAQ (reference sequence). This CDR3 is built from 12 residues. CDR3 coding DNA: TGTGCGGTCAGGGGCCGCCAAGAGACCCAGTACTTC. Translation gives CAVRGRQETQYF.